Presented here are 11 T cell receptor beta chains from one specimen sequenced in a study of T cells in Graves' hyperthyroidism and ophthalmopathy. RNA transcripts were the template for amplifying TCR beta CDR3 regions. HTBI primers were employed in a first-round RT-PCR of the TCR CDR3. TCRdb reprocessed the multiplex PCR reads via MiXCR and lists one record per CDR3 protein. The sample has 400,000 or so distinct CDR3 sequences; about 14% are singletons. Sequenced input: blood. The source of these receptors is a man aged 50 to 59 with Graves' ophthalmopathy.

The J gene is TRBJ2-5, the V gene TRBV29-1; a possible D gene is TRBD2 (5 bases). Trimming removed 6 bases from V and 4 bases from J, with 21 bases in between. The V gene's germline CDR1 is SQVTM and CDR2 ANQGSEA. This CDR3 has 15 amino acids. CDR3 DNA sequence: TGCAGCGTCGATCTTAGAGGACGGGCGGGAGAGACCCAGTACTTC. Translation gives CSVDLRGRAGETQYF.

This clonotype was recorded a few times. The chain carries TRBV5-6 and TRBJ2-1; unclear D gene. Trimming stripped 3 bases from V and 8 bases from J, with 15 bases between. Germline V gene sequence: CDR1 SGHDT, CDR2 YYEEEE. The CDR3 runs to 14 residues. CDR3 loop: CASSSSRMGHEQFF. Written as DNA, the CDR3 is TGTGCCAGCAGCTCCTCACGTATGGGCCATGAGCAGTTCTTC.

Ten or more counts support this clonotype. The chain is built from TRBV18 and TRBJ1-5; the D is unclear. CDR3 length equals 16 residues. Trimming removed 6 bases at V and 2 bases at J, with 17 bases between. The germline gives CDR1 KGHSH, CDR2 LQKENI. CDR3 region: CASSLGQVVGNQPQHF. The CDR3 DNA sequence: TGTGCCAGCTCCCTAGGCCAGGTTGTGGGCAATCAGCCCCAGCATTTT. The full variable domain, with the rest looked up from reference TRBV18 and TRBJ1-5, is NAGVMQNPRHLVRRRGQEARLRCSPMKGHSHVYWYRQLPEEGLKFMVYLQKENIIDESGMPKERFSAEFPKEGPSILRIQQVVRGDSAAYFCASSLGQVVGNQPQHFGDGTRLSIL.

This clonotype was counted a few times. The V call is TRBV6-5, the J call TRBJ2-5, with D possibly TRBD1 on 5 matching bases. The V and J ends lost 5 bases and 4 bases respectively, with 14 bases between them. The CDR3 loop spans 14 amino acids. Germline V gives CDR1 MNHEY, CDR2 SVGAGI. DNA of the CDR3: TGTGCCAGCAGTAAACCCCAGGGTCGAGAGACCCAGTACTTC. It encodes CASSKPQGRETQYF.

This clonotype was recorded a few times. The chain recombines TRBV7-9 with TRBJ1-1; no reliable D call. V was cut by 6 bases and J by 7 bases, with 18 bases left in between. The CDR3 totals 14 residues. Germline CDR1 reads SEHNR; CDR2 reads FQNEAQ (reference sequence). CDR3 bases: TGTGCCAGCAGTAAGAACTACGAACCCGATGAAGCTTTCTTT. It translates to CASSKNYEPDEAFF.

This clonotype was counted ten times or more. Its ends do not fully match the called genes, so a read error is possible. This rearrangement joins TRBV7-8 to TRBJ2-3; TRBD2 matches at 10 bases. CDR1 and CDR2 (germline): SGHVS, FQNEAQ. The CDR3 spans 17 residues. The CDR3 nucleotides are TGTGCCAGCAGCGCGTCGACTAGCGGGTTTAGCACGGATACGCAGTATTTT. Its protein is CASSASTSGFSTDTQYF.

This clonotype was counted a few times. V usage is TRBV6-2 or TRBV6-3 and J usage is TRBJ2-1; no reliable D call. Trimming took 3 bases from V and 11 from J, leaving 8 bases between them. The CDR3 runs 11 residues. CDR1 MNHEY and CDR2 SVGEGT come from the germline V gene. CDR3 coding DNA: TGTGCCAGCAGTTATAGCTTACAGCAGTTCTTC. This translates into CASSYSLQQFF.

Points on this clonotype: At one boundary the junction diverges from the germline segment, which might be a read error. This chain joins TRBV12-5 and TRBJ1-4; no firm D call. CDR1 and CDR2 from the germline V gene are LGHNT and FRNRAP. The CDR3 consists of 13 residues. The CDR3 sequence: CASSGATNEKLFF. In nucleotides, the CDR3 is TGTGCTAGTTCGGGCGCAACAAATGAAAAACTGTTTTTT.

Ten or more counts support this clonotype. This chain connects TRBV5-1 to TRBJ1-3; D not resolved. Germline loops: CDR1 SGHRS, CDR2 YFSETQ. V was pared by 3 bases and J by 0 bases, with 10 bases between. The CDR3 sequence is 15 residues long. CDR3 sequence: CASSWSGTSGNTIYF. The CDR3 DNA reads as TGCGCCAGCAGCTGGTCTGGAACCTCTGGAAACACCATATATTTT.

The table lists this clonotype with many counts. V usage is TRBV20-1 and J usage is TRBJ2-7; the D gene is possibly TRBD2 (6 bases). CDR1 and CDR2 (germline): DFQATT, SNEGSKA (reference sequence). This CDR3 comprises 14 residues. V gave up 0 bases and J gave up 0 bases, with 9 bases separating them. CDR3 DNA: TGCAGTGCTAGAGATCACGGGAGCTCCTACGAGCAGTACTTC. Translation gives CSARDHGSSYEQYF.

The rearrangement uses TRBV5-5 and TRBJ1-2; 7 bases are shared with TRBD1. The CDR3 length is 14 residues. After removal of 1 base from V and 8 bases from J, the junction contained 8 bases not matched to a gene. CDR1 and CDR2 from the germline V gene are SGHKS and YYEKEE (reference sequence). Here the CDR3 reads CASSLQGEGGGYTF. The DNA of the CDR3 is TGTGCCAGCAGCTTGCAGGGGGAAGGCGGCGGCTACACCTTC.